The 25 T cell receptor beta chains in this list originate from one sample, sequenced in a study of blood T cell repertoires in COVID-19. Repertoires were generated with immunoSEQ multiplex PCR, while TCRdb's copy carries only in-frame clones and drops some. The table records some 190,000 clones, around 85% of them present only once. Sequenced: PBMCs or T cells enriched from blood (not recorded which). These receptors were obtained from a woman in her 30s who had recovered from COVID-19.

Remarks on this clone: Other DNA sequences in this sample translate to the same CDR3. The chain carries TRBV29-1 and TRBJ1-5; D is undetermined. In germline, CDR1 is SQVTM, CDR2 ANQGSEA. This CDR3 has 12 residues. Trimming took off 4 bases at V and 0 bases at J, with 4 bases between the two ends. This chain's CDR3 is CSVGGSNQPQHF. Written as DNA, the CDR3 is TGCAGCGTTGGAGGTAGCAATCAGCCCCAGCATTTT.

This chain uses TRBV5-6 with TRBJ1-1; D remains unclear. The germline V gene has CDR1 SGHDT and CDR2 YYEEEE. The CDR3 is made up of 15 amino acids. V shed 0 bases and J shed 4 bases, with 13 bases lying between them. The CDR3, as DNA: TGTGCCAGCAGCTTGGCCGAGCGTATTGTCACTGAAGCTTTCTTT. It is translated as CASSLAERIVTEAFF. Based on the CDR3 plus reference TRBV5-6 and TRBJ1-1, the full variable domain is DAGVTQSPTHLIKTRGQQVTLRCSPKSGHDTVSWYQQALGQGPQFIFQYYEEEERQRGNFPDRFSGHQFPNYSSELNVNALLLGDSALYLCASSLAERIVTEAFFGQGTRLTVV.

This clone was detected only once. This specimen includes other DNA sequences encoding the same CDR3. The gene calls are TRBV28 and TRBJ2-1; 11 positions match TRBD2. The germline gives CDR1 MDHEN, CDR2 SYDVKM. The CDR3 loop spans 15 amino acids. V dropped 5 bases and J dropped 4; count of bases not matched to a gene: 4. CDR3 nucleotides: TGTGCCAGCAGTCCCGGGACTAGCGGTTACAATGAGCAGTTCTTC. Translation: CASSPGTSGYNEQFF.

This clone was found a few times. The chain links TRBV29-1 to TRBJ1-1; D call uncertain. There are 11 residues in the CDR3. With 4 bases removed from V and 11 bases from J, the gap between germline ends came to 14 bases. Germline values: CDR1 SQVTM, CDR2 ANQGSEA. The DNA of the CDR3 is TGCAGCGTTGCGTGGACCGGGGATGCTTTCTTT. This codes for CSVAWTGDAFF.

This clone was counted a single time. V and J are TRBV11-1 and TRBJ1-2, with no clear D. Germline values: CDR1 SGHAT, CDR2 FQDESV (reference sequence). Trimming removed 10 bases from V and 0 bases from J, with 12 bases in between. CDR3 length equals 13 residues. In DNA, the CDR3 is TGTGCCACCTCCCTGAAGCCTAACTATGGCTACACCTTC. This codes for CATSLKPNYGYTF.

The V call is TRBV13, the J call TRBJ2-2, with a possible D match to TRBD2 (6 bases). Trimming left V 8 bases short and J 5 bases short, with 15 bases between. Germline loops: CDR1 PRHDT, CDR2 FYEKMQ (reference sequence). The CDR3 is 14 amino acids. The CDR3 coding sequence is TGTGCCAGCTCGGGCCGGGGAGGAACCGGGGAGCTGTTTTTT. It specifies CASSGRGGTGELFF. The full variable domain, in which reference TRBV13 and TRBJ2-2 provide the parts outside the CDR3, is AAGVIQSPRHLIKEKRETATLKCYPIPRHDTVYWYQQGPGQDPQFLISFYEKMQSDKGSIPDRFSAQQFSDYHSELNMSSLELGDSALYFCASSGRGGTGELFFGEGSRLTVL.

This chain connects TRBV6-5 to TRBJ1-1, with D unclear. CDR1 and CDR2 (germline): MNHEY, SVGAGI. V lost 7 bases to trimming and J lost 6 bases, with 21 bases between them. This CDR3 comprises 15 residues. CDR3 amino acids: CASNPRGLGFAEAFF. DNA of the CDR3: TGTGCCAGCAACCCCCGGGGATTAGGTTTCGCTGAAGCTTTCTTT.

The rearrangement joins TRBV27 to TRBJ1-4; D is perhaps TRBD1 (6 bases). CDR3 length: 13 amino acids. Germline lookup yields CDR1 MNHEY and CDR2 SMNVEV (reference sequence). V shed 5 bases and J shed 8 bases, with 12 bases lying between them. CDR3 nucleotide sequence: TGTGCCAGCAGTACAGGGCGCCGAGAAAAACTGTTTTTT. Encoded protein: CASSTGRREKLFF.

The gene calls are TRBV7-2 and TRBJ2-7, with 9 bases aligning to TRBD2. Germline V gene data show CDR1 as SGHTA and CDR2 as FQGNSA. Trimming cost V 1 base and J 1 base; bases outside gene matches: 5. The CDR3 has 16 amino acids. Here the CDR3 reads CASSLVTSGPSYEQYF. CDR3 sequence (DNA): TGTGCCAGCAGCTTAGTCACTAGCGGGCCGTCCTACGAGCAGTACTTC.

The chain employs TRBV18 and TRBJ1-5, with TRBD1 identical over 7 bases. The CDR3 totals 15 residues. With V trimmed by 0 bases and J by 7 bases, 6 bases remained unmatched. Germline V gives CDR1 KGHSH, CDR2 LQKENI. The CDR3: CASSPPGAGGQPQHF. The DNA of the CDR3 is TGTGCCAGCTCACCACCGGGGGCAGGGGGGCAGCCCCAGCATTTT.

This clone has only one observation. The V gene is TRBV7-2, the J gene TRBJ1-6; D may be TRBD1 (6 bases). V lost 5 bases to trimming and J lost 7 bases, with 15 bases between them. Germline CDR1 SGHTA, CDR2 FQGNSA. This CDR3 has 15 amino acids. CDR3 nucleotides: TGTGCCAGCAGCCCAAGACAGGCAAGGAATTCACCCCTCCACTTT. This gives the protein CASSPRQARNSPLHF.

The genes are TRBV5-4 and TRBJ1-5, with D perhaps TRBD1 (6 bases). The CDR3 totals 17 residues. V was pared by 0 bases and J by 3 bases, with 16 bases between. Germline CDR1 reads SGHNT; CDR2 reads YYREEE (reference sequence). CDR3 in amino acids: CASSLGGPQGNNQPQHF. The CDR3, as DNA: TGTGCCAGCAGCTTGGGGGGACCCCAGGGGAACAATCAGCCCCAGCATTTT.

The count of this clone is one. The chain joins TRBV19 to TRBJ1-4, with TRBD1 matching over 7 bases. The ends lost 4 bases at V and 6 bases at J; junction bases unmatched: 5. The CDR3 covers 14 residues. Germline V gene data show CDR1 as LNHDA and CDR2 as SQIVND (reference sequence). As DNA, the CDR3 is TGTGCCAGTAGTAAGGGACAGCAATATGAAAAACTGTTTTTT. Translation gives CASSKGQQYEKLFF.

This clone was detected once. The chain is built from TRBV2 and TRBJ1-4, with D tentatively TRBD1 (5 bases). Trimming took 3 bases from V and 0 from J, leaving 8 bases between them. Per the germline V gene, CDR1 is SNHLY and CDR2 is FYNNEI. This CDR3 is 15 amino acids long. This CDR3 is CASSDGGATNEKLFF. The DNA for the CDR3 is TGTGCCAGCAGTGACGGGGGGGCAACTAATGAAAAACTGTTTTTT.

The chain couples TRBV5-8 to TRBJ1-5; D might be TRBD1 (5 bases). The CDR3 is made up of 17 amino acids. V lost 0 bases and J lost 0, with 13 bases in between. The germline V gene has CDR1 SGHTS and CDR2 YDEGEE. CDR3 sequence: CASSLGRGTNSNQPQHF. In nucleotides, the CDR3 is TGTGCCAGCAGCTTGGGGAGGGGTACAAATAGCAATCAGCCCCAGCATTTT.

The chain links TRBV4-2 to TRBJ1-2; possible D gene TRBD1, 6 bases. V lost 0 bases and J lost 2, with 10 bases in between. Looked up from germline, CDR1 is LGHNA and CDR2 is YNFKEQ. CDR3 length: 15 residues. In DNA form, the CDR3 reads TGTGCCAGCAGCCAAGAAGTGACAGGCAACTATGGCTACACCTTC. Protein product: CASSQEVTGNYGYTF.

CDR3 coding DNA: TGTGCCAGCAGCTTAGGGGCGGGCGGGGGGCGGACAGATACGCAGTATTTT. It encodes CASSLGAGGGRTDTQYF. This rearrangement joins TRBV7-2 to TRBJ2-3, with TRBD2 matching 8 bases. CDR1 is SGHTA and CDR2 is FQGNSA in the germline V gene. Trimming removed 1 base from V and 3 bases from J; junction bases left unmatched: 9. The CDR3 covers 17 residues.

This chain links TRBV6-2 or TRBV6-3 with TRBJ2-7; 11 positions agree with TRBD2. The germline gives CDR1 MNHEY, CDR2 SVGEGT. The CDR3 length is 15 residues. V shed 0 bases, J shed 2 bases, and the junction held 0 bases outside the gene matches. The CDR3 loop reads CASSYSTSGAYEQYF. DNA for the CDR3: TGTGCCAGCAGTTACTCGACTAGCGGGGCCTACGAGCAGTACTTC.

The chain has TRBV14 and TRBJ2-7; a weak D match, TRBD2 (6 bases). Germline V lookup: CDR1 SGHDN, CDR2 FVKESK. V lost 1 base to trimming and J lost 3 bases, with 13 bases between them. The length of the CDR3 is 15 residues. As DNA, the CDR3 is TGTGCCAGCAGCCAAGCCGGGAGCCCCATCTACGAGCAGTACTTC. This encodes CASSQAGSPIYEQYF. Based on the CDR3 plus reference TRBV14 and TRBJ2-7, the full variable domain is EAGVTQFPSHSVIEKGQTVTLRCDPISGHDNLYWYRRVMGKEIKFLLHFVKESKQDESGMPNNRFLAERTGGTYSTLKVQPAELEDSGVYFCASSQAGSPIYEQYFGPGTRLTVT.

This clone was recorded once. This chain joins TRBV21-1 and TRBJ2-7; the D segment call TRBD2 is taken from the table without a DNA check. TRBV21-1 counts as a pseudogene. The CDR3 extends over 12 amino acids. DNA for the CDR3: TGTGCCAGCATTCGTTACGGGGACGAGCAGTACGTC. Its translation: CASIRYGDEQYV.

This CDR3 is CASSSGTTVYNEQFF. The DNA of the CDR3 is TGCGCCAGCAGCTCCGGGACAACCGTTTACAATGAGCAGTTCTTC. The rearrangement links TRBV5-1 to TRBJ2-1; D is possibly TRBD1 (6 bases). The germline CDR1 and CDR2 sequences are SGHRS and YFSETQ. The ends were cut back, 3 bases at V and 4 bases at J, with 14 bases in the middle. This CDR3 is built from 15 residues.

This clone was counted once. The CDR3 is CATGANSGNTIYF. CDR3 sequence (DNA): TGTGCCACCGGGGCCAACTCTGGAAACACCATATATTTT. The chain couples TRBV24-1 to TRBJ1-3, with a weak D call TRBD1 (5 bases). Germline CDR1 is KGHDR and CDR2 is SFDVKD. Trimming pared 9 bases from V and 0 bases from J, leaving 8 bases between. The CDR3 loop spans 13 amino acids.

This sequence joins TRBV7-8 and TRBJ2-1; 8 nucleotides agree with TRBD2. After removal of 5 bases from V and 2 bases from J, the junction contained 8 bases not matched to a gene. CDR1 and CDR2 from the germline V gene are SGHVS and FQNEAQ. The CDR3 has 16 residues. This chain's CDR3 is CASSVFSGKPYNEQFF. DNA for the CDR3: TGTGCCAGCAGCGTTTTTAGCGGGAAACCCTACAATGAGCAGTTCTTC.

A single count supports this clone. The V call is TRBV3-1 (or the pseudogene TRBV3-2), the J call TRBJ1-1; the D gene is possibly TRBD1 (5 bases). Trimming stripped 0 bases from V and 2 bases from J, with 7 bases between. The CDR3 runs 14 residues. The V gene's germline CDR1 is LGHDT and CDR2 YNNKEL (reference sequence). CDR3 coding DNA: TGTGCCAGCAGCCAAGACAGGGTAAACACTGAAGCTTTCTTT. Protein: CASSQDRVNTEAFF.

The genes are TRBV7-9 and TRBJ1-1; no definite D call. The CDR3 runs 15 residues. The ends were cut back, 5 bases at V and 5 bases at J, with 18 bases in the middle. In germline, CDR1 is SEHNR, CDR2 FQNEAQ (reference sequence). CDR3 bases: TGTGCCAGCAGCAAAAGGAGGCAGACCGAAACTGAAGCTTTCTTT. Amino acid sequence: CASSKRRQTETEAFF.